The 25 T cell receptor beta chains below were found in one sample sequenced in a study of CD8 T cells in ankylosing spondylitis. Their target antigens are unknown. Broader study findings: Within ankylosing spondylitis blood, a TCR beta motif made up of roughly eight highly homologous variants appeared to be characteristic.

One entry per CDR3 protein, called by TCRdb with MiXCR from the 5' RACE reads. In the table there are fewer than 450,000 distinct CDR3 sequences, 17% of which are singletons. Sequencing was performed on blood, either unsorted or a sorted T cell fraction (not recorded which). These receptors were taken from a male donor with ankylosing spondylitis.

The chain is built from TRBV5-1 and TRBJ2-3, with a tentative D call TRBD1 (6 bases). This CDR3 has 17 residues. CDR1 is SGHRS, CDR2 YFSETQ, per germline. V dropped 0 bases and J dropped 0 bases, with 14 bases sitting between them. The CDR3 nucleotides are TGCGCCAGCAGCTTGGTGCCCGGGACACTTAGCACAGATACGCAGTATTTT. It specifies CASSLVPGTLSTDTQYF.

The CDR3 loop reads CASSQRGNQETQYF. The CDR3 bases are TGTGCCAGCAGCCAACGGGGTAACCAAGAGACCCAGTACTTC. The chain couples TRBV3-1 to TRBJ2-5, with a tentative D call TRBD2 (5 bases). The V gene's germline CDR1 is LGHDT and CDR2 YNNKEL (reference sequence). This CDR3 comprises 14 residues. Between the trimmed V and J ends, which lost 2 bases and 0 bases, there was a span of 7 bases.

This clonotype was seen a few times. This chain joins TRBV7-2 and TRBJ2-5; unclear D gene. CDR3 length equals 14 residues. Germline V gene data show CDR1 as SGHTA and CDR2 as FQGNSA. Trimming took 1 base from V and 4 from J, leaving 10 bases between them. The CDR3 DNA sequence: TGTGCCAGCAGCTTAGAACGGACGGGAGAGACCCAGTACTTC. This codes for CASSLERTGETQYF.

The genes are TRBV20-1 and TRBJ2-2; D gene unclear. V was clipped by 1 base and J by 5 bases, with 17 bases between them. The CDR3 is 16 residues long. CDR1 is DFQATT, CDR2 SNEGSKA, per germline (reference sequence). Written as DNA, the CDR3 is TGCAGTGCTAGAGGGGCAGGAAGGCCACTGACCGGGGAGCTGTTTTTT. As protein: CSARGAGRPLTGELFF.

The chain carries TRBV6-5 and TRBJ1-2, with 7 bases identical to TRBD1. The CDR3 length is 13 residues. Germline V gene sequence: CDR1 MNHEY, CDR2 SVGAGI. J gave up 6 bases and V 2 bases, and 3 bases lay outside the gene matches. This CDR3 is CASSYLDRDGYTF. CDR3 bases: TGTGCCAGCAGTTACCTAGACAGGGATGGCTACACCTTC.

J is TRBJ1-6 and V is TRBV5-1, with D unclear. Trimming removed 4 bases from V and 0 bases from J, with 20 bases in between. Germline V CDR1 and CDR2: SGHRS, YFSETQ. The CDR3 consists of 19 residues. CDR3 in amino acids: CASSPDGTMASSYNSPLHF. The CDR3 DNA is TGCGCCAGCAGCCCGGACGGCACAATGGCTAGCTCCTATAATTCACCCCTCCACTTT.

This clonotype was counted between two and nine times. DNA of the CDR3: TGTGCCAGCAGCCCCAGGAGCGGGGGGGCATACAATGAGCAGTTCTTC. Its protein product is CASSPRSGGAYNEQFF. The chain recombines TRBV7-9 with TRBJ2-1, with 10 bases aligning to TRBD2. The CDR3 runs 16 residues. Trimming removed 5 bases from V and 4 bases from J; junction bases left unmatched: 8. Germline values: CDR1 SEHNR, CDR2 FQNEAQ (reference sequence).

The CDR3 loop reads CASSLGLYTEAFF. The CDR3 coding sequence is TGTGCCAGCAGCTTAGGACTATACACTGAAGCTTTCTTT. The chain employs TRBV7-2 and TRBJ1-1; D remains unclear. This CDR3 comprises 13 residues. Germline lookup yields CDR1 SGHTA and CDR2 FQGNSA. Trimming left V 1 base short and J 3 bases short, with 6 bases between.

The chain recombines TRBV7-2 with TRBJ2-3; TRBD1 might be the D (5 bases). The germline V gene has CDR1 SGHTA and CDR2 FQGNSA. V lost 5 bases and J lost 4, with 16 bases in between. The CDR3 contains 15 residues. CDR3 in amino acids: CASSLLPRGADTQYF. CDR3 coding DNA: TGTGCCAGCAGCCTTTTGCCAAGGGGCGCAGATACGCAGTATTTT.

This clonotype was seen only a few times. This chain joins TRBV24-1 and TRBJ2-1, with no clear D. Germline values: CDR1 KGHDR, CDR2 SFDVKD. Trimming cost V 4 bases and J 10 bases, with 19 bases left between them. The CDR3 has 15 residues. CDR3 sequence reads: CATSDARSGIREQFF. CDR3 nucleotides: TGTGCCACCAGTGACGCCCGATCCGGTATCCGAGAGCAGTTCTTC.

This chain uses TRBV5-4 with TRBJ1-1; D unclear. The ends were cut back, 5 bases at V and 6 bases at J, with 8 bases in the middle. Germline assignment: CDR1 SGHNT and CDR2 YYREEE (reference sequence). The CDR3 spans 11 residues. The CDR3 nucleotides are TGTGCCAGCAGTTCGGCAGCTGAAGCTTTCTTT. Translated, it gives CASSSAAEAFF.

J is TRBJ2-3 and V is TRBV3-1; 10 bases fit TRBD2. The germline CDR1 and CDR2 sequences are LGHDT and YNNKEL (reference sequence). The V segment lost 0 bases and the J segment 9 bases; nucleotides outside the gene matches: 9. CDR3 length: 16 residues. The CDR3 is CASSQDLLAGTRTQYF. The CDR3 coding sequence is TGTGCCAGCAGCCAAGATTTACTAGCGGGGACGAGGACGCAGTATTTT.

In this sample, this clonotype turned up a few times. This chain connects TRBV7-6 to TRBJ2-5, with D perhaps given as TRBD1 or TRBD2 (5 bases each). The V gene's germline CDR1 is SGHVS and CDR2 FNYEAQ. CDR3 length equals 13 residues. The V end was cut by 1 base, the J end by 5 bases, with 8 bases between. DNA for the CDR3: TGTGCCAGCAGCTTAGTGAGGGACGAGACCCAGTACTTC. Its translation is CASSLVRDETQYF.

This clonotype was seen only a few times. The V gene is TRBV5-1, the J gene TRBJ1-1, with D maybe TRBD1 (6 bases). Between the trimmed V and J ends, which lost 4 bases and 5 bases, there was a span of 12 bases. Germline CDR1 is SGHRS and CDR2 is YFSETQ. The CDR3 has 13 residues. Here the CDR3 DNA reads TGCGCCAGCAGCCAGGGGTTAAGTACTGAAGCTTTCTTT. Its translation is CASSQGLSTEAFF.

The chain recombines TRBV20-1 with TRBJ1-3, with D maybe TRBD1 (5 bases). V lost 2 bases and J 4 bases, leaving 18 bases between the germline ends. This CDR3 comprises 16 residues. Germline CDR1 reads DFQATT; CDR2 reads SNEGSKA (reference sequence). For the CDR3, the DNA is TGCAGTGCTAGAAAGGGGATGGAGCCGCCCGGAAACACCATATATTTT. Residues: CSARKGMEPPGNTIYF.

The chain has TRBV27 and TRBJ2-3; 8 bases agree with TRBD2. Per germline, CDR1 MNHEY and CDR2 SMNVEV (reference sequence). CDR3 size: 15 residues. V lost 7 bases and J lost 5; bases outside the gene matches: 11. The CDR3 DNA sequence: TGTGCCAGCATCCCGAGCGGGAGCGCTATAGATACGCAGTATTTT. The encoded protein is CASIPSGSAIDTQYF.

This clonotype was detected only a few times. The chain joins TRBV7-3 to TRBJ2-4; 8 nucleotides line up with TRBD1. CDR3 size: 17 residues. Per germline, CDR1 SGHTA and CDR2 FQGTGA. Losses at the gene ends were 2 bases for V and 0 bases for J; bases not matched to a gene: 6. The CDR3 loop reads CASSLRTTGEAKNIQYF. CDR3 DNA: TGTGCCAGCAGCTTACGTACGACAGGGGAAGCCAAAAACATTCAGTACTTC.

This chain links TRBV11-2 with TRBJ2-1; 8 bases are a match to TRBD2. CDR3 length: 13 residues. Losses at the gene ends were 5 bases for V and 8 bases for J; bases not matched to a gene: 5. Germline V gene data show CDR1 as SGHAT and CDR2 as FQNNGV. The CDR3 DNA is TGTGCCAGCAGCAGGGGACTAGAGCATGAGCAGTTCTTC. It translates to CASSRGLEHEQFF.

This clonotype has only a few counts. V usage is TRBV11-3 and J usage is TRBJ1-2, with no clear D. Trimming stripped 0 bases from V and 8 bases from J, with 7 bases between. Germline V CDR1 and CDR2: SGHNT, YENEEA. The CDR3 spans 12 residues. The CDR3 nucleotides read TGTGCCAGCAGCTTAGACGGCAGCGGCTACACCTTC. Translating gives CASSLDGSGYTF. Based on the CDR3 plus reference TRBV11-3 and TRBJ1-2, the full variable domain is EAGVVQSPRYKIIEKKQPVAFWCNPISGHNTLYWYLQNLGQGPELLIRYENEEAVDDSQLPKDRFSAERLKGVDSTLKIQPAELGDSAVYLCASSLDGSGYTFGSGTRLTVV.

In its sample, this clonotype was seen many times. The CDR3 region is CAIGRLAGVEQYF. The CDR3 DNA is TGTGCCATCGGACGCCTAGCGGGAGTTGAGCAGTACTTC. The rearrangement links TRBV10-3 to TRBJ2-7; 10 nucleotides align to TRBD2. This CDR3 contains 13 residues. The junction had 8 bases not matched to a gene; V was cut back by 8 bases and J by 7 bases. The V gene's germline CDR1 is ENHRY and CDR2 SYGVKD.

V is TRBV24-1 and J is TRBJ2-3; D possibly corresponds to TRBD2 (5 bases). CDR3 size: 14 residues. V was trimmed by 5 bases and J by 0 bases, leaving 8 bases between them. The germline V gene encodes CDR1 KGHDR and CDR2 SFDVKD. CDR3 residues: CATSGGPSTDTQYF. In nucleotides, the CDR3 is TGTGCCACCAGTGGCGGGCCGAGCACAGATACGCAGTATTTT.

This clonotype occurred a few times. The chain couples TRBV5-1 to TRBJ2-1, with 11 bases matching TRBD2. Trimming cost V 4 bases and J 4 bases; bases outside gene matches: 7. CDR3 length: 16 residues. Per the germline V gene, CDR1 is SGHRS and CDR2 is YFSETQ. The CDR3 DNA sequence: TGCGCCAGCAGCGGAAGACTAGCGGGGCCTTACAATGAGCAGTTCTTC. Its translation is CASSGRLAGPYNEQFF.

About this clonotype: This may come from a read error, since a much larger clone is one base off. The DNA for the CDR3 is TGTGCCAGCAGCTTTGTCTTAGATGGGGCCAACGTCCTGACTTTC. Its translation: CASSFVLDGANVLTF. V usage is TRBV7-3 and J usage is TRBJ2-6; D is ambiguous. The CDR3 runs to 15 residues. Trimming removed 3 bases at V and 3 bases at J, with 9 bases between. Per germline, CDR1 SGHTA and CDR2 FQGTGA.

This clonotype appeared many times. The chain employs TRBV29-1 and TRBJ2-1; D uncertain. Per the germline V gene, CDR1 is SQVTM and CDR2 is ANQGSEA. Trimming took off 4 bases at V and 4 bases at J, with 11 bases between the two ends. The CDR3 is 13 amino acids. This chain's CDR3 is CSVAGGAYNEQFF. CDR3 bases: TGCAGCGTTGCCGGCGGAGCATACAATGAGCAGTTCTTC.

As DNA, the CDR3 is TGTGCCAGCTCATCTTCGGACAGGGAAAGAGAGACCCAGTACTTC. Amino acids: CASSSSDRERETQYF. The chain couples TRBV9 to TRBJ2-5, with 8 bases identical to TRBD1. The CDR3 extends over 15 amino acids. CDR1 and CDR2 from the germline V gene are SGDLS and YYNGEE. Trimming cost V 7 bases and J 4 bases; bases outside gene matches: 12.